This section outlines one T cell receptor (beta chain) sequence together with its context. This clonotype was seen a handful of times. Which antigen it targets is not known. Base qualities are missing; no much larger clone stands one base away. Amplification of TCR beta CDR3 regions was carried out from RNA transcripts. For the first round of RT-PCR on the TCR CDR3, the HTBI primer set was used together with the Qiagen OneStep RT-PCR kit. A second multiplex PCR round built the libraries, followed by size selection and purification. Sequencing of the libraries was done on an Illumina HiSeq2000 using paired-end 100 bp reads. The study's processing was this. SOAPnuke was used to process the raw data, removing reads that contained adapters or uncalled bases, had a mean Phred below 15, or lacked an exact match to the constant primer or identifier. COPE v1.2.5 was used to merge the high-quality paired reads, and each unique nucleotide sequence was defined as a clonotype. Clonotypes were aligned to IMGT TRBV, TRBD and TRBJ reference segments using MiTCR v1.1. Analysis was restricted to V-J combinations with a frequency above 0.0001, which covered roughly 99% of repertoires. The TCS score was defined as F50 (clonal expansion) divided by E x V (chaos), with BLOSUM62-based TCRdist calculated between CDR3 peptides within each V-J. Welch's t-statistics and random forest reduced around 520 V-J features to roughly 13, which were used in a naive Bayes classifier (R e1071). Clones were called with MiXCR by TCRdb after fastp trimmed the public reads at Q25, and only in-frame beta chains were retained. Duplicate CDR3 protein sequences are folded into a single record with the most common DNA and genes. TCRdb assigned the V and J calls; the authors' analysis was not used. The sample records 400,000 or so distinct CDR3 sequences, about 15% of which are singletons. Around a fifth of the sample lies in the top ten.

The data were obtained in a study of T cells in Graves' hyperthyroidism and ophthalmopathy (dated by TCRdb to between 2018 and 2021). Concerning the study at large: Peripheral blood was sampled at the time of initial diagnosis, prior to any treatment. For training and testing, the 80 to 100 patients in the discovery cohort were randomly divided in a 7:3 ratio. Whether ophthalmopathy could be predicted prospectively was tested in an independent validation cohort made up of about 18 hyperthyroidism patients plus 17 patients who later progressed to ophthalmopathy. After blood sampling, hyperthyroidism patients were treated with methimazole at a starting dose of 30 mg daily, and ophthalmopathy patients were treated with high-dose intravenous methylprednisolone. To identify distinguishing TCR V-J signatures, a discovery cohort of 90 to 100 patients was used, comprising 40 to 45 with Graves' ophthalmopathy and some 60 with stable Graves' hyperthyroidism. In addition, the study compared T-cell repertoires in thyroid tissue and in blood from roughly six Graves' hyperthyroidism patients. The paper reports TCR Vbeta CDR3 sequencing of some 140 peripheral blood samples: approximately 41 ophthalmopathy, under 80 hyperthyroidism and roughly 17 progressor patients. On the study overall, not on this receptor specifically: In validation, the model predicted progression to ophthalmopathy with approximately 69% sensitivity and approximately 78% specificity, a median of roughly seven months before onset. Sample size was not statistically predetermined, and blinding of investigators to group allocation was not performed. Blood samples also contained most of the expanded thyroid clonotypes (frequency above 0.001), which suggests that blood repertoires may reflect thyroid immune responses. In cross-validation, a model built on a 13 V-J signature told ophthalmopathy apart from stable hyperthyroidism with 85% to 90% sensitivity and around 84% specificity, and in testing the same model reached 80%/75%.

Moderately to severely active disease, a Clinical Activity Score of at least 3, a NOSPECS grade of at least 4, and a duration under 3 months were present in ophthalmopathy patients. The study excluded patients with uncontrolled infections, other autoimmune diseases, pregnancy or lactation. Diagnoses were based on clinical symptoms, serum thyroxine and TRAb, thyroid ultrasound and orbital computed tomography. PBMCs were isolated from about 10 ml of fresh peripheral blood by Ficoll-Paque density gradient centrifugation. Total RNA was extracted with Trizol reagent, and quality was checked on an Agilent 2100 Bioanalyzer. The source of this sequence is a woman in her thirties with Graves' ophthalmopathy. The sample consisted of blood.

The CDR3 protein sequence reads: CSVDGGPWTGELFF. Read as DNA, the sequence is TGCAGCGTTGACGGGGGGCCTTGGACCGGGGAGCTGTTTTTT. Recombination connected TRBV29-1 to TRBJ2-2; the best D guess is TRBD2, with 7 bases matching. Counted from cysteine to phenylalanine, this CDR3 has 14 amino acids. Only the CDR3 portion is preserved as DNA: 42 bases, with reading frame beginning at the first base. Taken from the germline V gene, the CDR1 and CDR2 loops are SQVTM and ANQGSEA. V is shortened by 3 bases, J by 5 bases, and the region joining them spans 13 bases.